This TCR beta chain was sequenced for a study of identical twins (dated by TCRdb to the mid-2010s). Some background on the complete study: To test whether fetal clonotypes persist, this study deep-sequenced TCR alpha and beta repertoires from monozygotic twins, from unrelated adults of various ages, and from cord blood. Replicate twin experiments were performed at different times using different library preparation protocols to rule out contamination.

The V end gives up 6 bases and the J end 0 bases, leaving 5 bases in the junction not matched to a gene. Inclusive of the bounding cysteine and phenylalanine, the CDR3 is 15 residues long. Of the read, only the CDR3 DNA is kept; its 45 bases are in frame from base 1. CDR1 and CDR2 are read off the germline V gene as MGHRA and YSYEKL. There are a few counts of this clonotype. Its antigen remains undetermined. Per-base quality was not reported, and no clone a single base away is much larger than it. Every donor in the study was a healthy Caucasian. The twin cohort comprised three pairs of female monozygotic twins, all aged roughly 18 to 30 years. Positive isolation kits from Invitrogen were used to isolate CD4+ and CD8+ T cell populations. Study-wide conclusions, independent of this receptor: Compared with coincidental sharing between unrelated individuals, out-of-frame TCR alpha sequences shared between twins had an excess of sequences with low generation probability. Invariant T cells such as MAIT and iNKT could partly confound zero-insertion analyses, although diverse VJ usage argued against such confounding for most clonotypes. Out-of-frame TCR alpha sharing in monozygotic twins was systematically underestimated by recombination models, whereas sharing between unrelated individuals was in agreement with the recombination models. In beta out-of-frame sequences, excess twin sharing was weaker, because having fewer shared sequences lowered the signal-to-noise ratio. Fewer insertions were carried by abundant cord blood beta clonotypes, a similar but weaker trend appeared in young adult naive repertoires, and no such trend appeared in memory repertoires. Because the same donors could not be followed over many years, the conclusions depended on cross-sectional statistical analysis.

The library was prepared using 5' RACE. TCRdb lists the instrument as Illumina HiSeq 2000. A universal primer binding site was added through template switching, and the final cDNA carried a unique molecular identifier so that TCR cDNA molecules could be counted accurately. First-strand cDNA for TCR alpha and beta chains was synthesized from specific primers in the conserved constant-segment region. Each cDNA library was double barcoded, with a SMART-Mk sample barcode plus Illumina barcodes, to control for contamination. TruSeq adapter sequences along with Illumina sample barcodes were introduced in two successive PCR steps. The TCR alpha and beta cDNA libraries were sequenced on the Illumina HiSeq platform using custom primers. The source study handled its data this way. Raw reads were processed with MiGEC to extract unique molecular identifiers, and MiXCR was used to determine CDR3 positions. For each individual, recombination models were inferred using an EM algorithm with the repgenHMM and IGoR tools. The tcR package in R was used for shared clonotype analysis, with sharing normalized by the product of cloneset sizes. To study raw recombination free of thymic and clonal selection effects, out-of-frame nonproductive sequences were analyzed. TCRdb reanalyzed the raw reads on its own, using fastp at Q25 for trimming and MiXCR for clone calling, and kept in-frame beta chains. Rows matching on CDR3 protein sequence are summarized as one entry with the most common DNA and genes. Here the V and J calls rest on TCRdb's processing, not on the authors' analysis. Across this sample there are around 490,000 distinct CDR3 sequences, with roughly an eighth seen only once. More than 0.8% of the sample goes to the ten largest clones.

Another study also made use of these data, one on yellow fever vaccine responses in identical twins. As noted in the second study: The T cell response to vaccination in identical twins was reported by the authors to appear partly convergent and partly personalized. In the study, vaccine-responding T cell clones were precisely tracked in identical twins.

Recombination connected TRBV4-1 to TRBJ2-7; the junction holds 10 bases that match TRBD2. This receptor was taken from a young woman in good health. Sequencing used CD4+ T cells sorted from blood. This receptor has the CDR3 CASRRLAGLSYEQYF. The sequenced DNA is TGCGCCAGCAGAAGACTAGCGGGCCTCTCCTACGAGCAGTACTTC.